This T cell receptor beta chain was sequenced for a study of CD8+ T cells in alopecia areata. Study at large: Tofacitinib treatment spanned 6 to 18 months, with 6 months off drug afterward.

The CDR3 has 11 residues. Germline V gene sequence: CDR1 GTSNPN, CDR2 SVGIG (reference sequence). V dropped 4 bases and J dropped 7 bases, with 10 bases sitting between them. Treatment meaning: oral pan-JAK inhibitor, 5-10 mg twice daily. cDNA serving as the sequencing template came from extracted, reverse transcribed RNA. Sequencing used immunoSEQ multiplex PCR; TCRdb keeps in-frame clones, though not all of them. Of about 260,000 clones listed, over 45% are singletons. The specimen was CD4+ T cells sorted from blood, collected at roughly week 53, from a patient treated with tofacitinib. The chain uses TRBV30 and TRBJ1-2; weak D call: TRBD1 (5 bases). This sequence was found in a human donor with alopecia areata. The CDR3 protein is CAWTMGLGYTF. In DNA, the CDR3 is TGTGCCTGGACGATGGGGCTTGGCTACACCTTC.